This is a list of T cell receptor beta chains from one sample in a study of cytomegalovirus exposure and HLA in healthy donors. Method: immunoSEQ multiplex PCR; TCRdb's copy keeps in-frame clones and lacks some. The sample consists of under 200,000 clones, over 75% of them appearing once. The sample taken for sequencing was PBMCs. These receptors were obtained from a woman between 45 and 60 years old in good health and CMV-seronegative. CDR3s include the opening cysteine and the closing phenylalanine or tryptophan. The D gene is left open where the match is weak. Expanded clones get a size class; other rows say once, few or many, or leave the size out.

TGCGCCAGCAGCCATTCGCCACCGCGGCAAGAGACCCAGTACTTC	CASSHSPPRQETQYF	TRBV5-1	.	TRBJ2-5	.
TGCGCCAGCAGCCAAGATAGAATATCGGGGAACTATGGCTACACCTTC	CASSQDRISGNYGYTF	TRBV4-3	.	TRBJ1-2	.
TGTGCCAGCAGCCCACCCGGACAGGGGGCGTCTAATGAAAAACTGTTTTTT	CASSPPGQGASNEKLFF	TRBV7-2	once	TRBJ1-4	TRBD1
TGTGCCAGCAGCTTGGACAGGGGTGACGAGCAGCACTTC	CASSLDRGDEQHF	TRBV5-5	.	TRBJ2-7	TRBD1
TGTGCCAGCAGCTTAGCTGGGAGCTCCGGGGAGCTGTTTTTT	CASSLAGSSGELFF	TRBV7-7	.	TRBJ2-2	.
TGTGCCAGCAGTTCTCAGGGGGCGGAACAGCCCCAGCATTTT	CASSSQGAEQPQHF	TRBV28	.	TRBJ1-5	TRBD1
TGTGCCAGCAGCGTCCTCGGGGACGGGAGCGCAGATACGCAGTATTTT	CASSVLGDGSADTQYF	TRBV9	.	TRBJ2-3	.
TGTGCCAGCAGTTACGGCGGGGGAAGTAATCAGCCCCAGCATTTT	CASSYGGGSNQPQHF	TRBV6-5	.	TRBJ1-5	.
TGCGCCAGCAGCTTGTCGGGAGCGGAATACAATGAGCAGTTCTTC	CASSLSGAEYNEQFF	TRBV5-1	few	TRBJ2-1	.
TGTGCCTGGAGGGGGACGTGGGGGACAGGGAACACTGAAGCTTTCTTT	CAWRGTWGTGNTEAFF	TRBV30	.	TRBJ1-1	TRBD1
TGTGCCAGCAGCTTACTTGAGGGACTCAGGGAGACCCAGTACTTC	CASSLLEGLRETQYF	TRBV7-2	.	TRBJ2-5	.
TGTGCCAGCAACCCCTGGACTAGCGGGAGGAAGGGTGAGCAGTTCTTC	CASNPWTSGRKGEQFF	TRBV2	.	TRBJ2-1	TRBD2
TGTGCCAGCAGCGCAGGGACTAGCGGGAGCAATGAGCAGTTCTTC	CASSAGTSGSNEQFF	TRBV2	.	TRBJ2-1	TRBD2
TGTGCCAGCAGCTTGTTGGGACAGCCTTACGAGCAGTACTTC	CASSLLGQPYEQYF	TRBV5-6	.	TRBJ2-7	TRBD1
TGCGCCAGCAGCCCGGAAGGGGGATCTTATGGCTACACCTTC	CASSPEGGSYGYTF	TRBV5-1	once	TRBJ1-2	.
TGTGCCAGCAGCTTAGGAGCAGGGGGAGAGACCCAGTACTTC	CASSLGAGGETQYF	TRBV7-2	.	TRBJ2-5	TRBD1
TGTGCCAGCAGCGCGGAGACTAGCGGTTACAATGAGCAGTTCTTC	CASSAETSGYNEQFF	TRBV5-4	.	TRBJ2-1	TRBD2
TGCGCCAGCAGCGCCCCGGACAGATCGAACACTGAAGCTTTCTTT	CASSAPDRSNTEAFF	TRBV5-1	.	TRBJ1-1	.
TGTGCCAGTCTCCTCAGCTTAGGTAACAGGGTCCCCTCTTTT	CASLLSLGNRVPSF	TRBV7-2	.	TRBJ2-3	.
TGCGCCAGCAGCGTGCTAGCGGGGTCGTACTACGAGCAGTACTTC	CASSVLAGSYYEQYF	TRBV5-1	.	TRBJ2-7	TRBD2
TGTGCCAGCAGCCTTATTTTCCCCCGTGGCACAGATACGCAGTATTTT	CASSLIFPRGTDTQYF	TRBV5-6	.	TRBJ2-3	.
TGTGCCAGCAGCTCTTGGAGCGGGAGGGCCGGCGAGCAGTACTTC	CASSSWSGRAGEQYF	TRBV7-8	.	TRBJ2-7	TRBD2
TGTGCCAGCTGTTTACGGGAGACGGACACTGAAGCTTTCTTT	CASCLRETDTEAFF	TRBV7-8	.	TRBJ1-1	.
TGTGCCAGCAGCTTGGGGGGAGTTCGGGGCACAGATACGCAGTATTTT	CASSLGGVRGTDTQYF	TRBV5-4	.	TRBJ2-3	.
TGTGCCAGCTCCCAGGGACAGGCGAACACTGAAGCTTTCTTT	CASSQGQANTEAFF	TRBV18	.	TRBJ1-1	TRBD1
TGTGCCAGACCCCAGGGACTATTGGTAGACACCGGGGAGCTGTTTTTT	CARPQGLLVDTGELFF	TRBV9	.	TRBJ2-2	TRBD2
TGTGCCAGCAGTTTAAGTCCTGGCCTAGCCAAAAACATTCAGTACTTC	CASSLSPGLAKNIQYF	TRBV27	.	TRBJ2-4	.
TGCGCCAGTTCCCGGGGGGGCGCCCGGCTCGGGGAGCTGTTTTTT	CASSRGGARLGELFF	TRBV5-1	.	TRBJ2-2	TRBD2
TGTGCCAGCAGCCCAGGGGAGCGGGGGTACTACGAGCAGTACTTC	CASSPGERGYYEQYF	TRBV9	.	TRBJ2-7	TRBD2
TGTGCCAGCAGCTCACTCACAGATACGCAGTATTTT	CASSSLTDTQYF	TRBV7-9	.	TRBJ2-3	.
TGCGCCAGCAGCCCCGGACTAGCGGGAGGGCCGGGCACAGATACGCAGTATTTT	CASSPGLAGGPGTDTQYF	TRBV5-1	.	TRBJ2-3	TRBD2
TGTGCCAGCAGCTTAGGACAGGGTGGCGAAGCTTTCTTT	CASSLGQGGEAFF	TRBV11-2	few	TRBJ1-1	TRBD1
TGTGCCAGCAGTGAAGGACGGGGAACTGAAGCTTTCTTT	CASSEGRGTEAFF	TRBV2	.	TRBJ1-1	.
TGTGCCAGCAGCTTAAGTCGGGACAGCTACAATGAGCAGTTCTTC	CASSLSRDSYNEQFF	TRBV7-3	.	TRBJ2-1	TRBD1
TGTGCCAGCAGTCCGACCGACACCTCTGGAAACACCATATATTTT	CASSPTDTSGNTIYF	TRBV6-5	.	TRBJ1-3	.
TGTGCCAGCAGAAAGGGAACAGGGATGGTGTTGAACACTGAAGCTTTCTTT	CASRKGTGMVLNTEAFF	TRBV7-2	.	TRBJ1-1	.
TGTGCCAGCAGTACCGGGACAGGGTGGACTGAAGCTTTCTTT	CASSTGTGWTEAFF	TRBV25-1	few	TRBJ1-1	TRBD1
TGTGCCAGCAGCTCGCGAGGAGCGCTCGAGACCCAGTACTTC	CASSSRGALETQYF	TRBV7-9	.	TRBJ2-5	.
TGTGCCAGCAGCGTAGGAGAGCATCGGAGCTCCTACAATGAGCAGTTCTTC	CASSVGEHRSSYNEQFF	TRBV9	.	TRBJ2-1	.
TGTGCCAGCAGCTCCTCACTGGGCTCGGATACGCAGTATTTT	CASSSSLGSDTQYF	TRBV7-2	once	TRBJ2-3	.
TGTGCCAGCAGCTTAGGGGCCAGCAATCAGCCCCAGCATTTT	CASSLGASNQPQHF	TRBV7-9	.	TRBJ1-5	.
TGTGCCAGCAGCCAAGACCTCGGGGGACCTGGAAACACCATATATTTT	CASSQDLGGPGNTIYF	TRBV4-2	.	TRBJ1-3	.
TGTGCCAGCAGCTCGATCCCTAGCGGGAGTAGGTACGAGCAGTACTTC	CASSSIPSGSRYEQYF	TRBV7-2	.	TRBJ2-7	TRBD2
TGTGCCAGCATCGGGACTAGATCTTTGGTCTACAATGAGCAGTTCTTC	CASIGTRSLVYNEQFF	TRBV5-8	.	TRBJ2-1	TRBD2
TGTGCCAGCAGTCCAAGGGGACAGGGTCCCGCGGCCTACGAGCAGTACTTC	CASSPRGQGPAAYEQYF	TRBV27	.	TRBJ2-7	TRBD1
TGCGCCAGCAGCCCGGAACCCCGGGGGGATGAGCAGTTCTTC	CASSPEPRGDEQFF	TRBV5-1	.	TRBJ2-1	TRBD2
TGTTCCAGCAGCTTTCTGGGTTCGGGGGTTGTGGAGACCCAGTACTTC	CSSSFLGSGVVETQYF	TRBV7-9	few	TRBJ2-5	.
TGCGCCAGCAGTGAACTCGGGAGGCGTACCGGGGAGCTGTTTTTT	CASSELGRRTGELFF	TRBV10-2	.	TRBJ2-2	TRBD2
TGTGCCTCCGTCGGGGGGCGCACAGATACGCAGTATTTT	CASVGGRTDTQYF	TRBV30	.	TRBJ2-3	.
TGTGCCAGCAGATCCGGACTGCATAATGAAAAACTGTTTTTT	CASRSGLHNEKLFF	TRBV7-2	few	TRBJ1-4	.
TGTGCCAGCAGTGTTTTGGAGGTTTTCGGCAATCAGCCCCAGCATTTT	CASSVLEVFGNQPQHF	TRBV2	.	TRBJ1-5	.
TGTGCCAGCAGAAAAGGGGGGGGAGGTTCACCCCTCCACTTT	CASRKGGGGSPLHF	TRBV28	.	TRBJ1-6	.
TGTGCCAGCAGTTTATCGGGACAGGGTGCCTACGAGCAGTACTTC	CASSLSGQGAYEQYF	TRBV28	once	TRBJ2-7	TRBD1
TGTGCCAGCAGGGTGACTAGCGGGAGGGCCCTTGAGCAGTACTTC	CASRVTSGRALEQYF	TRBV6-5	.	TRBJ2-7	TRBD2
TGTGCCAGTAGCGTGACAGGGCCCAATCAGCCCCAGCATTTT	CASSVTGPNQPQHF	TRBV19	.	TRBJ1-5	TRBD1
TGTGCCAGCAGCGCCCGCCTAGCGGCCTACAATGAGCAGTTCTTC	CASSARLAAYNEQFF	TRBV9	.	TRBJ2-1	TRBD2
TGCGCCAGCGGCCTTACTAGCGTCTCTCGCAATGAGCAGTTCTTC	CASGLTSVSRNEQFF	TRBV5-1	once	TRBJ2-1	TRBD2
TGTGCCAGCAGCCCCGGGACAGGGGCCGAGCAGTACTTC	CASSPGTGAEQYF	TRBV10-3	few	TRBJ2-7	TRBD1
TGTGCCAGCTCACCACGAGGGGGGGTCGGGTCCTACAATGAGCAGTTCTTC	CASSPRGGVGSYNEQFF	TRBV18	.	TRBJ2-1	.
TGTGCCAGCACCCGACTAGCTCTTGACGGGGAGCTGTTTTTT	CASTRLALDGELFF	TRBV9	.	TRBJ2-2	TRBD2